Listed below are T cell receptor beta chains from one sample, sequenced in a study of blood T cell repertoires in COVID-19. The table came from immunoSEQ multiplex PCR; TCRdb's copy has only in-frame clones and leaves some out. The table records 50,000 to 60,000 clones, roughly 85% of them present only once. Material for sequencing was peripheral blood. These receptors all come from a human donor in a cohort sampled during active COVID-19. Each CDR3 is given with its conserved first and last residue. Each record gives: clone size, CDR3 length, V gene, CDR3 protein. A row's size may be missing; if present it is once, few, many or a size class.

>.|15|TRBV5-1
CASSLTSGTVNEQYF
>.|15|TRBV7-9
CASSTRQPVTGELFF
>.|15|TRBV5-4
CASSFGTGGDYGYTF
>.|15|TRBV4-1
CASSYLPSRPGGYTF
>.|14|TRBV10-1
CASSESGQGTEAFF
>few|15|TRBV10-1
CASSDGTSGNYEQYF
>.|15|TRBV10-3
CAITLSGSDTDTQYF
>few|12|TRBV9
CASSSNNQPQHF
>.|14|TRBV6-6
CATSSGRYTGELFF
>.|14|TRBV4-1
CASSQGGRGYTQYF
>.|13|TRBV24-1
CATGQGLDGELFF
>.|14|TRBV18
CASSQGTGDYEQYF
>few|16|TRBV6-1
CASSEGHSTMNTEAFF
>once|17|TRBV28
CASSSIQGRRSNQPQHF
>.|13|TRBV9
CASSPSVGSGYTF
>.|15|TRBV4-1
CASSQDQVQNTEAFF
>.|14|TRBV6-6
CASSISGSSYEQYF
>few|14|TRBV4-1
CASSQEGGDSPLHF
>.|15|TRBV10-3
CAISAGNSGNTEAFF
>.|16|TRBV19
CASSMRLAGIQETQYF
>.|14|TRBV28
CASRNLYGTGELFF
>.|17|TRBV21-1
CASSKSGAPHLPYEQYF